Shown below are 2 T cell receptor beta chains from a single sample sequenced in a study of blood T cell repertoires in COVID-19 (dated by TCRdb to the early 2020s). Library creation used the immunoSEQ multiplex PCR assay. This immuneACCESS table, as held by TCRdb, lists in-frame sequences with V and J called but not all clones. Of the missing ones, under half trace to an unresolved V gene in checked studies; the others have no known cause. For this sample there are about 260,000 clones; approximately 86% appear just once. The ten largest make up 1.5% to 2% of the sample. Source material: peripheral blood. The receptors here all came from a man aged 25-45 years with active or convalescent COVID-19.

The chain couples TRBV19 to TRBJ2-7, with 7 bases fitting TRBD1. Germline V gene sequence: CDR1 LNHDA, CDR2 SQIVND (reference sequence). There are 15 residues in the CDR3. The V segment lost 3 bases and the J segment 5 bases; nucleotides outside the gene matches: 10. The CDR3 sequence: CASSMETGFDHEQYF. Written as DNA, the CDR3 is TGTGCCAGTAGTATGGAGACAGGGTTCGACCACGAGCAGTACTTC.

The CDR3 loop is CASSLGGTGSYEQYF. CDR3 DNA: TGTGCCAGCAGCTTAGGAGGGACAGGGAGCTACGAGCAGTACTTC. The chain joins TRBV7-2 to TRBJ2-7, with 9 bases identical to TRBD1. Per the germline V gene, CDR1 is SGHTA and CDR2 is FQGNSA. This CDR3 contains 15 residues. The V gene end was trimmed by 1 base and the J gene end by 3 bases; junction bases not matched to a gene: 4. Full variable domain (missing parts from reference TRBV7-2 and TRBJ2-7): GAGVSQSPSNKVTEKGKDVELRCDPISGHTALYWYRQSLGQGLEFLIYFQGNSAPDKSGLPSDRFSAERTGGSVSTLTIQRTQQEDSAVYLCASSLGGTGSYEQYFGPGTRLTVT.